This section outlines one T cell receptor (beta chain) sequence together with its context. With 10 bases removed from V and 5 bases from J, the gap between germline ends came to 17 bases. Germline-derived CDR1 and CDR2 are LNHDA and SQIVND (reference sequence). CDR3 length: 13 residues. This specimen belongs to a study of blood T cell repertoires in COVID-19. Looking at the study overall: The analysed material was cDNA or gDNA that came from T cells, B-cell-depleted T cells, or PBMCs.

Recruits, aged roughly 18 to 90 years, lived in 20 to 30 US areas. Cohort 3 donors counted as recovered after two negative PCRs, clearance, or resolved symptoms. Generated by immunoSEQ multiplex PCR, the TCRdb table keeps only in-frame clones and is missing some. This table has approximately 200,000 clones, approximately 90% appearing once. The chain is built from TRBV19 and TRBJ1-2, with D perhaps matching TRBD1 (5 bases). The specimen sequenced was PBMCs or T cells enriched from blood (not recorded which). This sequence was found in a man aged 30 to 39 who had recovered from COVID-19. In nucleotides, the CDR3 is TGTGCCACCCTGGAGCGGGGCGTGTATGGCTACACCTTC. Amino acids: CATLERGVYGYTF. Full variable domain (rest looked up from reference TRBV19 and TRBJ1-2): DGGITQSPKYLFRKEGQNVTLSCEQNLNHDAMYWYRQDPGQGLRLIYYSQIVNDFQKGDIAEGYSVSREKKESFPLTVTSAQKNPTAFYLCATLERGVYGYTFGSGTRLTVV.